This entry lists 11 T cell receptor beta chains sequenced from one sample in a study of CD8 T cells in Susac syndrome. About 0.5 to 1 ug RNA was reverse transcribed with random hexamers. One entry per CDR3 protein, called by TCRdb with MiXCR from the immunoSEQ multiplex PCR reads. This table has about 130,000 distinct CDR3 sequences, over 75% appearing once. Sequencing was carried out using CD8+ T cells from PBMCs. These TCRs come from a human donor with multiple sclerosis.

This chain joins TRBV7-2 and TRBJ2-1; D not certain. V was pared by 3 bases and J by 9 bases, with 3 bases between. The CDR3 is made up of 10 amino acids. Germline lookup yields CDR1 SGHTA and CDR2 FQGNSA. CDR3: CASSFGEQFF. The CDR3 DNA follows: TGTGCCAGCAGCTTTGGTGAGCAGTTCTTC.

V gene TRBV18 combines with J gene TRBJ2-1; no reliable D call. Germline CDR1 and CDR2: KGHSH and LQKENI. The CDR3 is made up of 15 amino acids. The germline V and J ends were trimmed by 2 bases and 0 bases, with 8 bases remaining between them. CDR3 bases: TGTGCCAGCTCACCAGGCCTAAGCTCCTACAATGAGCAGTTCTTC. Amino acid sequence: CASSPGLSSYNEQFF.

The chain has TRBV27 and TRBJ2-7; perhaps TRBD1 as D (6 bases). V lost 2 bases and J 8 bases, leaving 22 bases between the germline ends. Germline V gives CDR1 MNHEY, CDR2 SMNVEV (reference sequence). CDR3 length: 16 residues. This chain's CDR3 is CASSLRLGARRMQQYF. The CDR3 coding sequence is TGTGCCAGCAGTTTAAGGTTGGGGGCTCGAAGGATGCAGCAGTACTTC.

This chain connects TRBV19 to TRBJ1-1; D possibly corresponds to TRBD1 (5 bases). The CDR3 loop spans 15 amino acids. Germline V gene sequence: CDR1 LNHDA, CDR2 SQIVND (reference sequence). V shed 7 bases and J shed 1 base, with 16 bases lying between them. CDR3 in amino acids: CASTHMGGGNTEAFF. CDR3 DNA: TGTGCCAGTACCCATATGGGCGGGGGGAACACTGAAGCTTTCTTT.

This clonotype was detected once. This chain joins TRBV30 and TRBJ1-6; unclear D gene. V was shortened by 0 bases and J by 11 bases, with 20 bases between the two germline ends. Germline V CDR1 and CDR2: GTSNPN, SVGIG (reference sequence). The CDR3 contains 16 residues. CDR3 residues: CAWSVLSPGFMAPLHF. The CDR3 nucleotides are TGTGCCTGGAGTGTACTCTCCCCGGGGTTTATGGCACCCCTCCACTTT.

The CDR3 region is CASRSTQQETQYF. The CDR3 DNA is TGTGCCAGCAGGTCGACACAACAAGAGACCCAGTACTTC. The chain is built from TRBV6-1 and TRBJ2-5; D gene uncertain. Germline V gene lookup returns CDR1 MNHNS and CDR2 SASEGT. With 6 bases removed from V and 2 bases from J, the gap between germline ends came to 10 bases. This CDR3 is 13 amino acids long.

This rearrangement joins TRBV2 to TRBJ1-5, with TRBD1 identical over 9 bases. CDR1 and CDR2 from the germline V gene are SNHLY and FYNNEI. J was trimmed by 4 bases and V by 10 bases; bases with no gene match: 8. There are 14 residues in the CDR3. The CDR3 DNA reads TGTGCCACCCATCCTGGGACAGGGAATCAGCCCCAGCATTTT. Protein: CATHPGTGNQPQHF.

V is TRBV19 and J is TRBJ1-2, with no clear D. Germline CDR1 LNHDA, CDR2 SQIVND (reference sequence). Trimming shortened V by 7 bases and J by 3 bases, and 6 bases separated the two germline ends. The CDR3 has 11 residues. CDR3 residues: CASTGYYGYTF. DNA of the CDR3: TGTGCCAGTACCGGGTACTATGGCTACACCTTC.

J is TRBJ2-7 and V is TRBV6-1; D call uncertain. This CDR3 region has 11 residues. Looked up from germline, CDR1 is MNHNS and CDR2 is SASEGT. V lost 3 bases, J lost 4 bases, and 4 bases lay in between. DNA for the CDR3: TGTGCCAGCAGTGACTATTACGAGCAGTACTTC. Its translation: CASSDYYEQYF.

The rearrangement uses TRBV6-1 and TRBJ1-2, with D perhaps matching TRBD1 (5 bases). The CDR3 is made up of 17 amino acids. V lost 2 bases to trimming and J lost 4 bases, with 20 bases between them. Germline V CDR1 and CDR2: MNHNS, SASEGT. The CDR3 loop reads CASSERGKTGTIYGYTF. The CDR3 DNA follows: TGTGCCAGCAGTGAACGCGGGAAGACGGGGACCATCTATGGCTACACCTTC.

This chain connects TRBV2 to TRBJ1-1; TRBD1 aligns across 7 bases. The CDR3 totals 13 residues. V trimming: 10 bases; J trimming: 0 bases; junction bases outside the gene matches: 5. CDR1 and CDR2 (germline): SNHLY, FYNNEI. CDR3 in amino acids: CATRTGLNTEAFF. DNA of the CDR3: TGTGCCACCAGGACAGGCTTGAACACTGAAGCTTTCTTT.